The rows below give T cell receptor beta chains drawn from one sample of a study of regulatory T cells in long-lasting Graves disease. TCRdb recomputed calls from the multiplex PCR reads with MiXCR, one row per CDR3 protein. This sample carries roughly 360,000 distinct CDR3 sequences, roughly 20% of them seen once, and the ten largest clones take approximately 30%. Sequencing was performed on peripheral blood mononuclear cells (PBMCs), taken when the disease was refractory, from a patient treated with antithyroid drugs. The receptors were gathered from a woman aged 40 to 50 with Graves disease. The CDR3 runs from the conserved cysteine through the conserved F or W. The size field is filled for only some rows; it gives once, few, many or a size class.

CATSAQMGRGQPQHF	many	TRBV15	TRBJ1-5
CSALGGRTYEQYF	many	TRBV20-1	TRBJ2-7
CASSPRGQPQHF	many	TRBV12-3/TRBV12-4	TRBJ1-5
CASSEVGSPNEKLFF	few	TRBV10-2	TRBJ1-4
CASSRRDAETQYF	few	TRBV18	TRBJ2-5
CASRTRLAGGPEAKNIQYF	NA	TRBV6-1	TRBJ2-4
CASSSLGAHGYGYTF	many	TRBV7-9	TRBJ1-2
CASSLPGDLSYEQYF	many	TRBV28	TRBJ2-7
CASSFASGDQPQHF	many	TRBV28	TRBJ1-5
CASSPHRQGAYEQYF	NA	TRBV3-1	TRBJ2-7
CASRFLHRDANEQFF	NA	TRBV2	TRBJ2-1
CASSIGQGLNQPQHF	NA	TRBV19	TRBJ1-5
CASSLISGRQETQYF	few	TRBV11-2	TRBJ2-5
CASSGGNAGNTEAFF	many	TRBV2	TRBJ1-1
CASSSSGNEQYF	few	TRBV11-1	TRBJ2-7
CASSPGQGTSYEQYF	NA	TRBV4-1	TRBJ2-7
CASSSSETSGLSGANVLTF	many	TRBV28	TRBJ2-6
CASSAGPKLAGNTGELFF	few	TRBV7-9	TRBJ2-2
CASTSGFPGELFF	NA	TRBV7-9	TRBJ2-2
CASSRLGDSPYYGYTF	NA	TRBV9	TRBJ1-2
CASSRVGGNTIYF	many	TRBV6-1	TRBJ1-3
CASSITRLRQGSTGELFF	many	TRBV28	TRBJ2-2
CASSSNTGELFF	many	TRBV7-8	TRBJ2-2
CASSATSGRRRETQYF	few	TRBV5-6	TRBJ2-5
CAISESNSGRPDTQYF	NA	TRBV10-3	TRBJ2-3
CASSVAPSGYEQYF	many	TRBV9	TRBJ2-7
CASSLLRTSGSHTGELFF	many	TRBV28	TRBJ2-2